These T cell receptor beta chains were read from a single sample in a study of cytomegalovirus exposure and HLA in healthy donors. Sequencing used immunoSEQ multiplex PCR; TCRdb keeps in-frame clones, though not all of them. The sample lists under 250,000 clones; more than 70% were seen once. The sequenced sample consisted of PBMCs. The receptors stem from a human donor in good health. Both conserved end residues are part of each CDR3. A D gene is named only where the DNA matches it firmly. Expanded clones get a size class; other rows say once, few or many, or leave the size out.

v_call,clone_size,j_call,d_call,cdr3_nt,cdr3_aa
TRBV10-3,.,TRBJ1-1,TRBD1,TGTGCCATCAAGGGGGCAGCGAACACTGAAGCTTTCTTT,CAIKGAANTEAFF
TRBV7-9,.,TRBJ2-7,TRBD1,TGTGCCAGCAGCTTCGACCGGGACAGGGTCCCTCGGGAGCAGTACTTC,CASSFDRDRVPREQYF
TRBV11-1,.,TRBJ1-4,TRBD1,TGTGCCAGCAGTTCGGGACAGCACGAAAAACTGTTTTTT,CASSSGQHEKLFF
TRBV7-9,.,TRBJ1-3,.,TGTGCCAGCAGCTTAGGGCTTCCAGGGGCATCTGGAAACACCATATATTTT,CASSLGLPGASGNTIYF
TRBV5-6,.,TRBJ2-7,.,TGTGCCAGCAGCTCCGCTAGGGGCCTCTACGAGCAGTACTTC,CASSSARGLYEQYF
TRBV19,.,TRBJ2-5,TRBD1,TGTGCCAGTAGTATAGAGATCGGACAGGGGAGGGAGACCCAGTACTTC,CASSIEIGQGRETQYF
TRBV27,.,TRBJ1-4,.,TGTGCCAGCAGTTTATCGCGGCGGAATGAAAAACTGTTTTTT,CASSLSRRNEKLFF
TRBV21-1,.,TRBJ2-1,.,TGTGCCAGCAGCCATGGACTAGCGAGGACGGGAAACAATGAGCAGTTCTTC,CASSHGLARTGNNEQFF
TRBV5-4,.,TRBJ1-2,.,TGTGCCAGCAGCCCCGAGGCGGGAGAGCTTAACTATGGCTACACCTTC,CASSPEAGELNYGYTF
TRBV4-3,.,TRBJ1-2,.,TGCGCCAGCAGCCAAGGGGACACCCTAAACTATGGCTACACCTTC,CASSQGDTLNYGYTF
TRBV28,few,TRBJ1-1,.,TGTGCCAGCATGAGGGGGAGCACTGAAGCTTTCTTT,CASMRGSTEAFF
TRBV2,.,TRBJ2-7,.,TGTGCCAGCAAGTTGGAGACTAGGTCCAAGGAGCAGTACTTC,CASKLETRSKEQYF
TRBV6-4,.,TRBJ2-7,TRBD2,TGTGCCAGCAGCGCCCAGGGGACTAGCGGATCCTACGAGCAGTACTTC,CASSAQGTSGSYEQYF
TRBV5-4,few,TRBJ2-1,TRBD2,TGTGCCAGCAGAACCGGGACTAGAGGTGAGCAGTTCTTC,CASRTGTRGEQFF
TRBV5-1,.,TRBJ2-7,TRBD2,TGCGCCAGCAGCCAGGGACTAGCGGGAGGGCCGGGGTACGAGCAGTACTTC,CASSQGLAGGPGYEQYF
TRBV6-6,once,TRBJ2-7,TRBD2,TGTGCCAGCAGTTACTCGGCTAGCGGGACCTACGAGCAGTACTTC,CASSYSASGTYEQYF
TRBV19,once,TRBJ1-5,.,TGTGCCAGTAGTATAGGAATTGCGTCGACAGCCGATCAGCCCCAGCATTTT,CASSIGIASTADQPQHF
TRBV6-1,.,TRBJ1-6,.,TGTGCCACCGACAGGCCCGCCCATAATTCACCCCTCCACTTT,CATDRPAHNSPLHF
TRBV5-1,.,TRBJ2-7,.,TGCGCCAGCAGCTCCCCGGGGGAATTCGAGCAGTACTTC,CASSSPGEFEQYF
TRBV25-1,.,TRBJ2-7,.,TGTGCCAGCAGTGCCCTCTACGAGCAGTACTTC,CASSALYEQYF
TRBV6-1,once,TRBJ2-7,.,TGTGCCAGCAGTGAACAGCGGAGCTCCTACGAGCAGTACTTC,CASSEQRSSYEQYF
TRBV11-2,.,TRBJ2-7,TRBD1,TGTGCCAGCAGCCAATACGACAGGGGCGAGCAGTACTTC,CASSQYDRGEQYF
TRBV7-2,.,TRBJ1-6,.,TGTGCCAGCAGCTTAGTTTTTACAGTCGGCTCACCCCTCCACTTT,CASSLVFTVGSPLHF
TRBV6-6,.,TRBJ1-2,.,TGTGCCATTCTCCAGGGTCTTACTGGCTACACCTTC,CAILQGLTGYTF